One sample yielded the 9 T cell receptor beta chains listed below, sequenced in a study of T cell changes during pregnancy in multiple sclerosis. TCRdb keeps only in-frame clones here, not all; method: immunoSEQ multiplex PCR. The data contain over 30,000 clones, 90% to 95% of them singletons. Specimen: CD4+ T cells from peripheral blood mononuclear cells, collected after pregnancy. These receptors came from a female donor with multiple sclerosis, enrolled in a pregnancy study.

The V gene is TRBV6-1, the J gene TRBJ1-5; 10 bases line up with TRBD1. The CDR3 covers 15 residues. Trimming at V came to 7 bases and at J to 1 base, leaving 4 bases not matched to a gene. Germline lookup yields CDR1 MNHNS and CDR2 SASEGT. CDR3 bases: TGTGCCAGCACCGGGGACAGGGGAAGCAATCAGCCCCAGCATTTT. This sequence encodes CASTGDRGSNQPQHF.

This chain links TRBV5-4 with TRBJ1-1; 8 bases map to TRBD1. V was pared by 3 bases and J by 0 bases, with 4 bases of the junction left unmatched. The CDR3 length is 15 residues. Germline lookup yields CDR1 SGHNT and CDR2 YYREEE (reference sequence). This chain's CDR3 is CASSWRTGMNTEAFF. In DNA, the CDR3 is TGTGCCAGCAGCTGGAGGACAGGGATGAACACTGAAGCTTTCTTT.

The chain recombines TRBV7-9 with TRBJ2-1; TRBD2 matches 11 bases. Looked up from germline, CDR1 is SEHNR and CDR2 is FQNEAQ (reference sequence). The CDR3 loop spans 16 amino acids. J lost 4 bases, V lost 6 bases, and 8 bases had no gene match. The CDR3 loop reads CASRDPGLAEYNEQFF. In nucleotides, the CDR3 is TGTGCCAGCAGGGACCCGGGACTAGCGGAGTACAATGAGCAGTTCTTC.

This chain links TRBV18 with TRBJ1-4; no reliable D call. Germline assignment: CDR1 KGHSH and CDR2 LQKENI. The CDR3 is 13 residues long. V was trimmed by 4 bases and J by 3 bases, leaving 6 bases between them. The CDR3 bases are TGTGCCAGCTCACTATCGTCTAATGAAAAACTGTTTTTT. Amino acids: CASSLSSNEKLFF.

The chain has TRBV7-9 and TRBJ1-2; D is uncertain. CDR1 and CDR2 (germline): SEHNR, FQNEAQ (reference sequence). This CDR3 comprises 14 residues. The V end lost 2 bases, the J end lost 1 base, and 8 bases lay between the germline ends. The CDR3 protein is CASSLPASNYGYTF. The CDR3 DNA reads TGTGCCAGCAGCTTACCAGCTAGTAACTATGGCTACACCTTC.

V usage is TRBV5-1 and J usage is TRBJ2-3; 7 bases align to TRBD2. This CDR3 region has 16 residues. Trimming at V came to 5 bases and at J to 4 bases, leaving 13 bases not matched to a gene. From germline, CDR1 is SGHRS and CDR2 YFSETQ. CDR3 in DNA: TGCGCCAGCAGATCGGGACTACCAAAGGATTCAGATACGCAGTATTTT. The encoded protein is CASRSGLPKDSDTQYF.

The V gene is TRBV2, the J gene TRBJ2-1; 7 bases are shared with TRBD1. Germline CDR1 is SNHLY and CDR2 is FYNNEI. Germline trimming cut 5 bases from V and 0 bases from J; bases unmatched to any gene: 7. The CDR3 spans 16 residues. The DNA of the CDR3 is TGTGCCAGCAGTAAAGACAGGGCCCTCTCCTACAATGAGCAGTTCTTC. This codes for CASSKDRALSYNEQFF.

CDR3 nucleotides: TGTGCCAGCAGCCCCGGCAGGGGGGTAACCGGGGAGCTGTTTTTT. It yields the protein CASSPGRGVTGELFF. The chain links TRBV7-6 to TRBJ2-2; TRBD1 might be the D (7 bases). The V gene lost 5 bases and the J gene lost 5 bases, with 15 bases spanning the gap. The CDR3 is made up of 15 amino acids. CDR1 is SGHVS, CDR2 FNYEAQ, per germline.

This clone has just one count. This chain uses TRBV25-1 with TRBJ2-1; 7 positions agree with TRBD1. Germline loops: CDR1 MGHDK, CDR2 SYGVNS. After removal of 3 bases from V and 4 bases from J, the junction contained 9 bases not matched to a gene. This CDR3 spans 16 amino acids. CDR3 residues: CASSDSRQGPYNEQFF. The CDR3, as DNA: TGTGCCAGCAGTGATTCTCGACAGGGACCATACAATGAGCAGTTCTTC.